This T cell receptor (beta chain) appears in the sequencing data of a study of T cell clonality in common variable immunodeficiency. Points from the study as a whole: TCRbeta clonality was increased in CVID versus healthy controls.

CDR1 is DFQATT, CDR2 SNEGSKA, per germline (reference sequence). The CDR3 spans 13 residues. Trimming took off 6 bases at V and 1 base at J, with 11 bases between the two ends. This clone was detected ten times or more. What it recognizes is unknown. The CDR3 end lies 3 residues beyond the end of the read and is filled in from the germline J gene. The data were produced by immunoSEQ multiplex PCR, yet TCRdb's version contains in-frame clones alone and is incomplete. This repertoire holds tens of thousands of clones, and none appear only once. The sample taken for sequencing was peripheral blood mononuclear cells. The chain employs TRBV20-1 and TRBJ2-3, with D uncertain. The sequence derives from a person between 18 and 75 years old in good health. The CDR3 DNA, read in part, is TGCAGTGCCTTACCGACTGGCACAGATACG. This sequence encodes CSALPTGTDT. The whole CDR3 protein reads CSALPTGTDTQYF.